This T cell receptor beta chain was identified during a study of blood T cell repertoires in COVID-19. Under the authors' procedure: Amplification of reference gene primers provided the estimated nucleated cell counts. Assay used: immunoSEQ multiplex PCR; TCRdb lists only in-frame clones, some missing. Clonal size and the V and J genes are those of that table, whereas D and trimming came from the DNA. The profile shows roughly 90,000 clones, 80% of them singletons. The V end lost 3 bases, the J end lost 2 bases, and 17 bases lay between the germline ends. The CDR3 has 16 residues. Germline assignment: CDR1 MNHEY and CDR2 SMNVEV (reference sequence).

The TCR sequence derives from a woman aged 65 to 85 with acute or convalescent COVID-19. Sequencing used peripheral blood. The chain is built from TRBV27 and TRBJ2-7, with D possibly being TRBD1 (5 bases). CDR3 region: CASSLYSREIPYEQYF. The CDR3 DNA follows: TGTGCCAGCAGTTTGTACTCCAGGGAAATTCCCTACGAGCAGTACTTC.